The T cell receptor (beta chain) under discussion was sequenced for a study of T cell responses to AZD1222 COVID-19 vaccine. The CDR3 extends over 14 amino acids. Per the germline V gene, CDR1 is SNHLY and CDR2 is FYNNEI. V lost 8 bases, J lost 1 base, and 5 bases stayed unmatched. This clone was recorded once. Assay used: immunoSEQ multiplex PCR; TCRdb lists only in-frame clones, some missing. The sample lists around 180,000 clones; about nine tenths were seen once. The chain combines TRBV2 with TRBJ1-1, with 9 bases identical to TRBD1. This TCR came from an adult in good health. This specimen was peripheral blood, taken on day 0 of AZD1222 vaccination. CDR3 DNA sequence: TGTGCCAGCGGTAACAGGGGGCGGAACACTGAAGCTTTCTTT. Translated: CASGNRGRNTEAFF.